This TCR beta chain was identified during a study of T cells after somatic rescue of genetic block. The assay was immunoSEQ multiplex PCR, and TCRdb's table has in-frame clones only and misses some. Here the sample spans over 10,000 clones, 74% being singletons. This CDR3 comprises 15 residues. Deletions cut 10 bases from V and 7 bases from J, with 25 bases between. Germline lookup yields CDR1 SNHLY and CDR2 FYNNEI. The chain recombines TRBV2 with TRBJ2-5; a possible D gene is TRBD1 (6 bases). The TCR sequence derives from a boy younger than 18. Sequencing input: peripheral blood mononuclear cells (PBMCs). The CDR3 region is CAIPSRGGLLGTQYF. The CDR3 DNA reads as TGTGCCATCCCTTCCCGTGGGGGCCTGCTGGGGACCCAGTACTTC.